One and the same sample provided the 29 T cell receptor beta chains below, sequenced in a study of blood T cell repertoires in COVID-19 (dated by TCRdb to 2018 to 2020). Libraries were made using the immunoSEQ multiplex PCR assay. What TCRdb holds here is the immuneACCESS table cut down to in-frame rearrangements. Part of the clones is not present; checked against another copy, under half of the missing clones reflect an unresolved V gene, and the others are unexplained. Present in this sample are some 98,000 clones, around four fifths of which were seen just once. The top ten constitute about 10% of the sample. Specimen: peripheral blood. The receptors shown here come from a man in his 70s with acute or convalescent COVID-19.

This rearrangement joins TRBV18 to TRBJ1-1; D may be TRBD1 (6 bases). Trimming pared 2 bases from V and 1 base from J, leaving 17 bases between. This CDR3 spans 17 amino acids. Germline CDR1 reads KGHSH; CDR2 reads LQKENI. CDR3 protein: CASSPRGRGFSNTEAFF. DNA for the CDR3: TGTGCCAGCTCACCAAGGGGCAGGGGCTTCTCGAACACTGAAGCTTTCTTT.

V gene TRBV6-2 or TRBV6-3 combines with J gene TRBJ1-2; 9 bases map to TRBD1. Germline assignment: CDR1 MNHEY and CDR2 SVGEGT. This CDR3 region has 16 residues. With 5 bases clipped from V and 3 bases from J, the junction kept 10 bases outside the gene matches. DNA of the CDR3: TGTGCCAGCAGTACCACCGGGACAGGGTTTTACTATGGCTACACCTTC. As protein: CASSTTGTGFYYGYTF.

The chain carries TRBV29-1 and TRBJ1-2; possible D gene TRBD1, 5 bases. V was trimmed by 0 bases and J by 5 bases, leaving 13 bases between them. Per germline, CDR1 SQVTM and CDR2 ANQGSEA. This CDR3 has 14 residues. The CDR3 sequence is CSVEDHRSPYGYTF. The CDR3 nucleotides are TGCAGCGTTGAAGATCACAGGAGCCCGTATGGCTACACCTTC.

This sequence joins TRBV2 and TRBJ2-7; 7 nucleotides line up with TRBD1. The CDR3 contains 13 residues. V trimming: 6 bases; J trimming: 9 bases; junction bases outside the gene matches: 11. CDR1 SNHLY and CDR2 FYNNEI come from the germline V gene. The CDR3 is CASSLDRQGSQYF. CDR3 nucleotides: TGTGCCAGCAGCCTGGACAGGCAAGGTTCGCAGTACTTC. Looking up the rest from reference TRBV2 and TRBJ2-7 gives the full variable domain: EPEVTQTPSHQVTQMGQEVILRCVPISNHLYFYWYRQILGQKVEFLVSFYNNEISEKSEIFDDQFSVERPDGSNFTLKIRSTKLEDSAMYFCASSLDRQGSQYFGPGTRLTVT.

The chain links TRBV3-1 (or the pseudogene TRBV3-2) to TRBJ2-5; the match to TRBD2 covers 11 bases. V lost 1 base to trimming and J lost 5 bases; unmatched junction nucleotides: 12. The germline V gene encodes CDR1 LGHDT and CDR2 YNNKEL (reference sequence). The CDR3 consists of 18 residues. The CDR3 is CASSQGIAGGIGGETQYF. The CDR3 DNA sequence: TGTGCCAGCAGCCAAGGGATAGCGGGGGGGATTGGAGGGGAGACCCAGTACTTC.

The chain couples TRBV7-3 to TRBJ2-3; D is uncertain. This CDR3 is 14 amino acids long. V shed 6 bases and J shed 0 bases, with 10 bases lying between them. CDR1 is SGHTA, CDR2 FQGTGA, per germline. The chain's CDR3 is CASSTAESTDTQYF. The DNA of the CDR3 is TGTGCCAGCAGTACAGCCGAGAGCACAGATACGCAGTATTTT.

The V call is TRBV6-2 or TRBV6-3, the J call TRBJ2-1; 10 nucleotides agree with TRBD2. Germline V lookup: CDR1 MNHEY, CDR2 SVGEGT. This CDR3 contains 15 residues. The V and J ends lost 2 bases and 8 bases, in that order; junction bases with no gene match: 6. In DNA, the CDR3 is TGTGCCAGCAGTTACACTAGCGGGACGGATCATGAGCAGTTCTTC. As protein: CASSYTSGTDHEQFF.

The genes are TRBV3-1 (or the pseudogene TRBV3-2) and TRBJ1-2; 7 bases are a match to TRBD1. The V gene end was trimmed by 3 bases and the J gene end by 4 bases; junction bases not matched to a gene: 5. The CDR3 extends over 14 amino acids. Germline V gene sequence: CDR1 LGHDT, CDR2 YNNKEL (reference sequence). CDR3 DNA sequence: TGTGCCAGCAGCCAGGGGGGACAGATCTATGGCTACACCTTC. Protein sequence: CASSQGGQIYGYTF.

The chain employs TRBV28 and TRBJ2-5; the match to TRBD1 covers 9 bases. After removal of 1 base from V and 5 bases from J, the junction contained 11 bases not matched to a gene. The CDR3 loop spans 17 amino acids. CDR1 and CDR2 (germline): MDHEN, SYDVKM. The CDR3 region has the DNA TGTGCCAGCAGTTTATTACAACAGGGGGCATATGGGGAGACCCAGTACTTC. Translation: CASSLLQQGAYGETQYF.

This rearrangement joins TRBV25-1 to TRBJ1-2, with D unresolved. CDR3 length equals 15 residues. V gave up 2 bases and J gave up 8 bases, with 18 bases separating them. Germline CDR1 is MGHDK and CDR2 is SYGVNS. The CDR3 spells CASSERGRTPLGYTF. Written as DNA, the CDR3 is TGTGCCAGCAGTGAACGAGGAAGGACTCCGCTAGGCTACACCTTC.

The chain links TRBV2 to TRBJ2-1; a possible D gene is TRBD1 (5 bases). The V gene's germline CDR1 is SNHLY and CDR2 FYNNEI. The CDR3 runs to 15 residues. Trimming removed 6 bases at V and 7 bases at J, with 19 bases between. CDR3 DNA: TGTGCCAGCAGGGCTCAGGGATCCCCTTCGAATGAGCAGTTCTTC. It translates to CASRAQGSPSNEQFF.

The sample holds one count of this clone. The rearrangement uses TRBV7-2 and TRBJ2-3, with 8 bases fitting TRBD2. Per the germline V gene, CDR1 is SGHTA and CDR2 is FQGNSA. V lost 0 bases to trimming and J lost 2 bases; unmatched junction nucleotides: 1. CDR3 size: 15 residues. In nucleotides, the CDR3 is TGTGCCAGCAGCTTAGCACTAGCGGACACAGATACGCAGTATTTT. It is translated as CASSLALADTDTQYF.

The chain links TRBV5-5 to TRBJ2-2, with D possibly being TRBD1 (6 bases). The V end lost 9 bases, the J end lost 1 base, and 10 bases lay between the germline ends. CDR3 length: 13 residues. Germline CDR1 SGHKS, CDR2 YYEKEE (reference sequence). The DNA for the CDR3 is TGTGCCACCTCAGGGGTGAACACCGGGGAGCTGTTTTTT. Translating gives CATSGVNTGELFF.

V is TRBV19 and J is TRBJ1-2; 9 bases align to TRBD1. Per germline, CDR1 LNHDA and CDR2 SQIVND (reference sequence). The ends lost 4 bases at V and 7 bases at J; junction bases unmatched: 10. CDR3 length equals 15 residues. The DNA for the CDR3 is TGTGCCAGTAGTACCGCCGGGACAGGGCTCAGTGGCTACACCTTC. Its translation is CASSTAGTGLSGYTF.

The CDR3 loop reads CASSNSGRDYNEQFF. The CDR3 nucleotides read TGTGCCAGTTCCAATAGCGGGAGGGACTACAATGAGCAGTTCTTC. V and J are TRBV6-4 and TRBJ2-1, with 11 bases identical to TRBD2. Germline CDR1 is MRHNA and CDR2 is SNTAGT. The CDR3 is 15 amino acids. V lost 9 bases and J lost 3; bases outside the gene matches: 7.

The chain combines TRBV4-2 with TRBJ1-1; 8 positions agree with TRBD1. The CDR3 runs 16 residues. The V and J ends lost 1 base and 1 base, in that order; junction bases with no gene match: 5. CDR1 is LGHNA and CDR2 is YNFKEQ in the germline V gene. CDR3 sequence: CASSQAQDRANTEAFF. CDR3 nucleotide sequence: TGTGCCAGCAGCCAAGCACAGGACAGGGCGAACACTGAAGCTTTCTTT.

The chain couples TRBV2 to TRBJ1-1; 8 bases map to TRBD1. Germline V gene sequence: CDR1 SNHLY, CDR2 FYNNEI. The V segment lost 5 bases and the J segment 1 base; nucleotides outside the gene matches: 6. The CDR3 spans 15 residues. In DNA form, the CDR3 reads TGTGCCAGCAGTAAAACCGGGACAGGGAACACTGAAGCTTTCTTT. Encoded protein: CASSKTGTGNTEAFF.

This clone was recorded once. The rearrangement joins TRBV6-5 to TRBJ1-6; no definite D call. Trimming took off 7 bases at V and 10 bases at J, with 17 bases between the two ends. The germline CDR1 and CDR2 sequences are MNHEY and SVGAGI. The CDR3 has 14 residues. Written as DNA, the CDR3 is TGTGCCAGCACCGGAGTGGGTCCTCTGTCACCCCTCCACTTT. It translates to CASTGVGPLSPLHF.

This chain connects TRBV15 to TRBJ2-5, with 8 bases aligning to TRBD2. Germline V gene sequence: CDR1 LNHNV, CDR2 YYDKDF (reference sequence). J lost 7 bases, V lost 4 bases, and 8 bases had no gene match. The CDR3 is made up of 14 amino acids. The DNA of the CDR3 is TGTGCCACCAGCACAGCGGGGGCCTGGAGGACCCAGTACTTC. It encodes CATSTAGAWRTQYF.

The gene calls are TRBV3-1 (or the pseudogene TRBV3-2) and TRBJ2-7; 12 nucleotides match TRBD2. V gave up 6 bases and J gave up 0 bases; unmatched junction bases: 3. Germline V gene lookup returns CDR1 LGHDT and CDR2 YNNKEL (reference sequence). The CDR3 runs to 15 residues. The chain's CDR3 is CASSRLAGASYEQYF. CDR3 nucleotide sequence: TGTGCCAGCAGTCGACTAGCGGGAGCCTCCTACGAGCAGTACTTC.

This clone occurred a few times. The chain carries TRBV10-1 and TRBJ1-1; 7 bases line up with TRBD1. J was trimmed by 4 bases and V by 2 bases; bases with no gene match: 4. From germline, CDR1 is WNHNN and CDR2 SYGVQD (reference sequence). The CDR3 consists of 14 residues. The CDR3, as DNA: TGCGCCAGCAGTGAGAGACAGGGAGTCACTGAAGCTTTCTTT. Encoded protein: CASSERQGVTEAFF.

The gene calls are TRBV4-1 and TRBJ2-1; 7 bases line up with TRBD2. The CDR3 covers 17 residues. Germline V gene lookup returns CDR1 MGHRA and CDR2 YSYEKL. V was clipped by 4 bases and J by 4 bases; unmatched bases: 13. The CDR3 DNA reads TGCGCCAGCAGCCCCCCGACAGCGGGCGGGAGTTACAATGAGCAGTTCTTC. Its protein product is CASSPPTAGGSYNEQFF.

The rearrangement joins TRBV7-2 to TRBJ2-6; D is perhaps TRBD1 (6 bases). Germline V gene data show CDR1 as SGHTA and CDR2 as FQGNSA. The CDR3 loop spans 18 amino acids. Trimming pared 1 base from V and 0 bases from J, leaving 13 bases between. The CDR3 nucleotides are TGTGCCAGCAGCTTAGGTGGGGGACAAAACTCTGGGGCCAACGTCCTGACTTTC. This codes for CASSLGGGQNSGANVLTF.

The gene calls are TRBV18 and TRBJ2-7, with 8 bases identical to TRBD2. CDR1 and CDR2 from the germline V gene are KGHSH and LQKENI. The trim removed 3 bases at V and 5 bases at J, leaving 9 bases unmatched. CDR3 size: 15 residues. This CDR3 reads CASSPVSGTLNEQYF. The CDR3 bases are TGTGCCAGCTCACCCGTTAGCGGGACTCTCAACGAGCAGTACTTC.

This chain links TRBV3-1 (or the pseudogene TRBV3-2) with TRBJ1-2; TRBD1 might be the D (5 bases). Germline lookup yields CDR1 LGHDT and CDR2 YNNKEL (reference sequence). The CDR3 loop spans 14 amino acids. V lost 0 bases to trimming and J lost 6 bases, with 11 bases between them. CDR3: CASSQDQRGDGYTF. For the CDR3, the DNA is TGTGCCAGCAGCCAAGATCAAAGGGGCGATGGCTACACCTTC.

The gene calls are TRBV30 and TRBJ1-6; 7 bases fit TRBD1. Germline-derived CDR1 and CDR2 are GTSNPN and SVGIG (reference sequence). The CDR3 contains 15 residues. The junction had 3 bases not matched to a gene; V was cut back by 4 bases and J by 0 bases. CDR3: CAWTRDSSYNSPLHF. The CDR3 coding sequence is TGTGCCTGGACGCGGGACAGCTCCTATAATTCACCCCTCCACTTT.

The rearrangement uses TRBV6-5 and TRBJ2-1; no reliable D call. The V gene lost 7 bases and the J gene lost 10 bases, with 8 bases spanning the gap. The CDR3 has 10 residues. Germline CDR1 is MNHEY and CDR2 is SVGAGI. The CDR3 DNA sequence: TGTGCCAGCAACGCCTACGAGCAGTTCTTC. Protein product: CASNAYEQFF.

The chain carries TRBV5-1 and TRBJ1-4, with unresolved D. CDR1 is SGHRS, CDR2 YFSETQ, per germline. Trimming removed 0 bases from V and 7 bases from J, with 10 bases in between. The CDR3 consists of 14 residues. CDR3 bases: TGCGCCAGCAGCTTGGGGGCAGGCCGTGAAAAACTGTTTTTT. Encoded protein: CASSLGAGREKLFF.

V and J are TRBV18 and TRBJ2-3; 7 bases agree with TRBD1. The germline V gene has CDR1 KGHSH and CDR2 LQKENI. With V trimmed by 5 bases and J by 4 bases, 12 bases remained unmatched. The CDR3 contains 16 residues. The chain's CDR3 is CASSTTQGSSADTQYF. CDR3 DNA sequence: TGTGCCAGCTCAACTACACAGGGGTCGAGTGCAGATACGCAGTATTTT.